The 31 T cell receptor beta chains in this list originate from one sample, sequenced in a study of response to subunit inactivated influenza vaccine. MiXCR, run by TCRdb on the RT-PCR reads, gives a single entry per CDR3 protein. The data show hundreds of thousands of distinct CDR3 sequences, 25% seen once. The material was CD4+ T cells sorted from PBMCs, obtained about 5 days after vaccination. The receptors derive from a man aged 50-60 years who received an inactivated influenza vaccine.

The chain links TRBV7-2 to TRBJ2-1; D possibly corresponds to TRBD2 (7 bases). Germline assignment: CDR1 SGHTA and CDR2 FQGNSA. The V end lost 6 bases, the J end lost 6 bases, and 15 bases lay between the germline ends. The CDR3 has 14 amino acids. The CDR3 is CASRRGLDRNEQFF. In nucleotides, the CDR3 is TGTGCCAGCAGGCGGGGGCTTGACCGCAATGAGCAGTTCTTC. The full variable domain, with the rest looked up from reference TRBV7-2 and TRBJ2-1, is GAGVSQSPSNKVTEKGKDVELRCDPISGHTALYWYRQSLGQGLEFLIYFQGNSAPDKSGLPSDRFSAERTGGSVSTLTIQRTQQEDSAVYLCASRRGLDRNEQFFGPGTRLTVL.

This clonotype has just a few counts. This chain links TRBV29-1 with TRBJ2-5; D unclear. This CDR3 is 14 amino acids long. Germline CDR1 is SQVTM and CDR2 is ANQGSEA. Trimming left V 7 bases short and J 2 bases short, with 17 bases between. The CDR3 sequence is CSALRNLRQETQYF. As DNA, the CDR3 is TGCAGCGCCTTACGCAACCTCAGGCAAGAGACCCAGTACTTC.

The chain joins TRBV6-2 or TRBV6-3 to TRBJ2-1, with 8 bases that match TRBD2. With V trimmed by 7 bases and J by 6 bases, 5 bases remained unmatched. CDR1 is MNHEY and CDR2 is SVGEGT in the germline V gene. This CDR3 region has 13 residues. The CDR3 nucleotides are TGTGCCAGCAATAGCGGGATCCTCAATGAGCAGTTCTTC. It specifies CASNSGILNEQFF.

A few counts support this clonotype. The DNA for the CDR3 is TGTGCCAGCAGTAGGAATCCGGGACAGGGACATGAAAAACTGTTTTTT. It encodes CASSRNPGQGHEKLFF. V gene TRBV6-1 combines with J gene TRBJ1-4; 9 bases agree with TRBD1. Unmatched junction bases numbered 10, after V lost 5 bases and J lost 6 bases. Per germline, CDR1 MNHNS and CDR2 SASEGT. This CDR3 has 16 residues.

The chain has TRBV3-1 and TRBJ2-3; 7 bases are shared with TRBD1. Germline trimming cut 2 bases from V and 4 bases from J; bases unmatched to any gene: 6. Looked up from germline, CDR1 is LGHDT and CDR2 is YNNKEL (reference sequence). CDR3 length: 15 amino acids. CDR3 loop: CASSQNQGGADTQYF. CDR3 bases: TGTGCCAGCAGCCAAAACCAAGGGGGCGCAGATACGCAGTATTTT.

V gene TRBV4-2 combines with J gene TRBJ2-3; 9 bases map to TRBD2. Germline V gene data show CDR1 as LGHNA and CDR2 as YNFKEQ. The CDR3 is made up of 20 amino acids. Trimming cost V 0 bases and J 5 bases; bases outside gene matches: 18. The CDR3 coding sequence is TGTGCCAGCAGCCAAGAGGTCCATTGGGTTTCGCGGGGGGGCCGAGATACGCAGTATTTT. Protein product: CASSQEVHWVSRGGRDTQYF.

The rearrangement uses TRBV6-2 or TRBV6-3 and TRBJ2-5; 9 nucleotides align to TRBD2. Trimming cost V 9 bases and J 5 bases; bases outside gene matches: 10. Germline V gene data show CDR1 as MNHEY and CDR2 as SVGEGT. This CDR3 region has 14 residues. The CDR3 loop reads CASVAGTSRETQYF. CDR3 nucleotides: TGTGCCAGTGTCGCGGGGACTAGCCGCGAGACCCAGTACTTC.

This clonotype was seen more than once but under ten times. The gene calls are TRBV7-8 and TRBJ2-3; no reliable D call. CDR3 size: 14 residues. Germline V CDR1 and CDR2: SGHVS, FQNEAQ. Trimming took 2 bases from V and 2 from J, leaving 8 bases between them. CDR3 region: CASSLTEFTDTQYF. DNA of the CDR3: TGTGCCAGCAGCTTAACGGAGTTCACAGATACGCAGTATTTT.

This clonotype was seen a handful of times. V usage is TRBV6-2 or TRBV6-3 and J usage is TRBJ2-7, with a weak D call TRBD2 (5 bases). This CDR3 spans 15 amino acids. CDR1 is MNHEY and CDR2 is SVGEGT in the germline V gene. V was shortened by 7 bases and J by 2 bases, with 18 bases between the two germline ends. The DNA for the CDR3 is TGTGCCAGCACGGAGTCTCCGCGGGCCCCCTACGAGCAGTACTTC. This sequence encodes CASTESPRAPYEQYF.

The chain has TRBV10-3 and TRBJ2-3; TRBD2 aligns across 10 bases. The length of the CDR3 is 14 residues. Germline V gene data show CDR1 as ENHRY and CDR2 as SYGVKD. The V gene end was trimmed by 5 bases and the J gene end by 4 bases; junction bases not matched to a gene: 3. The CDR3 DNA sequence: TGTGCCATCAGTAGACTAGCGGGCGCAGATACGCAGTATTTT. It translates to CAISRLAGADTQYF.

This clonotype was counted only a few times. V is TRBV2 and J is TRBJ2-1; 7 positions match TRBD1. This CDR3 spans 16 amino acids. Germline V CDR1 and CDR2: SNHLY, FYNNEI. Trimming cost V 7 bases and J 4 bases; bases outside gene matches: 13. CDR3 bases: TGTGCCAGCAACAGGGGCCTGGGAGTATCGTACAATGAGCAGTTCTTC. It is translated as CASNRGLGVSYNEQFF.

This chain joins TRBV6-2 or TRBV6-3 and TRBJ2-2; 7 nucleotides align to TRBD2. Trimming removed 2 bases from V and 7 bases from J; junction bases left unmatched: 7. Per the germline V gene, CDR1 is MNHEY and CDR2 is SVGEGT. CDR3 length equals 15 residues. The CDR3 sequence is CASSYGTTWGGELFF. The DNA of the CDR3 is TGTGCCAGCAGTTACGGGACTACCTGGGGCGGGGAGCTGTTTTTT.

This clonotype has more than one count but fewer than ten. The chain carries TRBV9 and TRBJ2-1; 7 bases are shared with TRBD2. The CDR3 is 15 residues long. CDR1 is SGDLS and CDR2 is YYNGEE in the germline V gene. V shed 1 base, J shed 2 bases, and the junction held 3 bases outside the gene matches. The CDR3 protein is CASSVTSDPYNEQFF. The CDR3 nucleotides are TGTGCCAGCAGCGTAACTAGCGATCCCTACAATGAGCAGTTCTTC.

The chain employs TRBV7-2 and TRBJ2-3; D gene uncertain. Trimming removed 4 bases from V and 4 bases from J, with 15 bases in between. This CDR3 has 15 residues. Germline values: CDR1 SGHTA, CDR2 FQGNSA. This CDR3 reads CASSSRWGRADTQYF. Written as DNA, the CDR3 is TGTGCCAGCAGCTCCCGGTGGGGAAGGGCAGATACGCAGTATTTT.

This clonotype turned up a few times. V is TRBV11-2 and J is TRBJ1-4, with a tentative D call TRBD1 (6 bases). There are 15 residues in the CDR3. CDR1 and CDR2 from the germline V gene are SGHAT and FQNNGV. Trimming cost V 5 bases and J 7 bases, with 17 bases left between them. The CDR3 DNA sequence: TGTGCCAGCAGCCTTGGGGGGGGCGCGGGTGAAAAACTGTTTTTT. It codes for CASSLGGGAGEKLFF.

This clonotype was seen more than once but under ten times. This chain links TRBV4-2 with TRBJ2-1; 9 positions agree with TRBD2. Trimming cost V 3 bases and J 6 bases; bases outside gene matches: 12. This CDR3 contains 17 residues. Germline loops: CDR1 LGHNA, CDR2 YNFKEQ. CDR3 protein: CASSQDLAGGRINEQFF. The CDR3 DNA sequence: TGTGCCAGCAGCCAGGATCTGGCGGGAGGGCGTATCAATGAGCAGTTCTTC.

This clonotype was seen a handful of times. For the CDR3, the DNA is TGCGCCAGCAGCCTCGACAGGGCCTCTGAAGCTTTCTTT. Translating gives CASSLDRASEAFF. The chain combines TRBV5-1 with TRBJ1-1; TRBD1 agrees at 7 bases. The CDR3 contains 13 residues. CDR1 and CDR2 (germline): SGHRS, YFSETQ. Trimming at V came to 4 bases and at J to 6 bases, leaving 6 bases not matched to a gene.

The chain couples TRBV3-1 to TRBJ2-5; D remains ambiguous. The CDR3 spans 15 residues. Trimming took 1 base from V and 5 from J, leaving 14 bases between them. CDR1 LGHDT and CDR2 YNNKEL come from the germline V gene (reference sequence). The CDR3: CASSQGGPSVETQYF. CDR3 coding DNA: TGTGCCAGCAGCCAAGGGGGTCCGAGCGTCGAGACCCAGTACTTC.

This clonotype has more than one count but fewer than ten. The V gene is TRBV12-3 or TRBV12-4, the J gene TRBJ1-1; no firm D call. The CDR3 sequence is 17 residues long. Trimming removed 5 bases at V and 1 base at J, with 20 bases between. Written as DNA, the CDR3 is TGTGCCAGCAGTCACGGATGGGGAGTCGAATCGAACACTGAAGCTTTCTTT. It encodes CASSHGWGVESNTEAFF.

The sample holds a few counts of this clonotype. The chain employs TRBV12-3 or TRBV12-4 and TRBJ2-7; 7 bases are shared with TRBD1. This CDR3 spans 13 amino acids. V was pared by 6 bases and J by 4 bases, with 6 bases of the junction left unmatched. CDR3 region: CASSPTGEYEQYF. As DNA, the CDR3 is TGTGCCAGCAGCCCTACAGGGGAGTACGAGCAGTACTTC.

This clonotype was seen more than once but under ten times. V gene TRBV7-6 combines with J gene TRBJ1-5; D is possibly TRBD1 (5 bases). Germline CDR1 reads SGHVS; CDR2 reads FNYEAQ. The CDR3 totals 13 residues. V was clipped by 5 bases and J by 7 bases, with 12 bases between them. The CDR3 loop is CASSPDQGQPQHF. The CDR3, as DNA: TGTGCCAGCAGCCCTGACCAGGGACAGCCCCAGCATTTT.

J is TRBJ2-2 and V is TRBV6-1; D call uncertain. The CDR3 covers 15 residues. CDR1 MNHNS and CDR2 SASEGT come from the germline V gene. Between the trimmed V and J ends, which lost 2 bases and 4 bases, there was a span of 11 bases. The CDR3 spells CASSEYRVTTGELFF. As DNA, the CDR3 is TGTGCCAGCAGTGAATATCGGGTTACCACCGGGGAGCTGTTTTTT.

The chain carries TRBV2 and TRBJ2-7, with TRBD2 as a possible D gene (6 bases). Germline values: CDR1 SNHLY, CDR2 FYNNEI. With 4 bases removed from V and 0 bases from J, the gap between germline ends came to 10 bases. This CDR3 contains 14 residues. The CDR3 protein is CASSGTTHSYEQYF. The CDR3 region has the DNA TGTGCCAGCAGTGGGACTACGCACTCCTACGAGCAGTACTTC.

This clonotype was recorded a few times. This rearrangement joins TRBV27 to TRBJ2-5, with 7 nucleotides matching TRBD2. The CDR3 runs to 16 residues. Germline-derived CDR1 and CDR2 are MNHEY and SMNVEV (reference sequence). J lost 5 bases, V lost 2 bases, and 11 bases had no gene match. The CDR3 nucleotides are TGTGCCAGCAGTTTAGGTTCCGGGGGGTATTTGGAGACCCAGTACTTC. Translated, it gives CASSLGSGGYLETQYF.

This chain uses TRBV5-1 with TRBJ2-2, with D perhaps matching TRBD1 or TRBD2 (6 bases each). The germline V gene has CDR1 SGHRS and CDR2 YFSETQ. Trimming removed 4 bases at V and 5 bases at J, with 15 bases between. The CDR3 totals 15 residues. The CDR3 region is CASSPGAVETGELFF. In DNA form, the CDR3 reads TGCGCCAGCAGCCCGGGGGCCGTCGAGACCGGGGAGCTGTTTTTT. Variable domain in full (rest from reference TRBV5-1 and TRBJ2-2): KAGVTQTPRYLIKTRGQQVTLSCSPISGHRSVSWYQQTPGQGLQFLFEYFSETQRNKGNFPGRFSGRQFSNSRSEMNVSTLELGDSALYLCASSPGAVETGELFFGEGSRLTVL.

This clonotype was seen a few times. The V gene is TRBV4-1, the J gene TRBJ2-7; unclear D gene. This CDR3 is 13 amino acids long. V was trimmed by 2 bases and J by 5 bases, leaving 10 bases between them. Germline V lookup: CDR1 MGHRA, CDR2 YSYEKL. This CDR3 is CASSQKVWDEQYF. The CDR3 DNA reads as TGCGCCAGCAGCCAAAAGGTTTGGGACGAGCAGTACTTC.

This clonotype was found once. For the CDR3, the DNA is TGTGCCAGCATCTACTCCCCGGTGAGGGCCAAATACTTC. Translation gives CASIYSPVRAKYF. The chain recombines TRBV6-2 or TRBV6-3 with TRBJ2-7; a possible D gene is TRBD2 (5 bases). In germline, CDR1 is MNHEY, CDR2 SVGEGT. V lost 7 bases, J lost 13 bases, and 23 bases lay in between. This CDR3 comprises 13 residues.

This clonotype was observed a handful of times. This chain joins TRBV7-8 and TRBJ2-7, with D possibly TRBD2 on 6 matching bases. CDR1 and CDR2 (germline): SGHVS, FQNEAQ. This CDR3 is built from 15 residues. Deletions cut 5 bases from V and 6 bases from J, with 20 bases between. CDR3 sequence: CASSPSMDYPAEQYF. The CDR3 region has the DNA TGTGCCAGCAGCCCAAGCATGGACTACCCAGCCGAGCAGTACTTC. The entire variable domain, with the rest obtained from reference TRBV7-8 and TRBJ2-7, is as follows: GAGVSQSPRYKVAKRGQDVALRCDPISGHVSLFWYQQALGQGPEFLTYFQNEAQLDKSGLPSDRFFAERPEGSVSTLKIQRTQQEDSAVYLCASSPSMDYPAEQYFGPGTRLTVT.

This chain uses TRBV14 with TRBJ2-5; D call uncertain. CDR3 length equals 13 residues. The V and J ends lost 1 base and 4 bases respectively, with 7 bases between them. Germline-derived CDR1 and CDR2 are SGHDN and FVKESK. This CDR3 is CASSQGVRETQYF. As DNA, the CDR3 is TGTGCCAGCAGCCAAGGCGTTAGAGAGACCCAGTACTTC.

This sequence joins TRBV18 and TRBJ2-2; 9 nucleotides match TRBD1. Germline V CDR1 and CDR2: KGHSH, LQKENI. The CDR3 totals 16 residues. After removal of 6 bases from V and 4 bases from J, the junction contained 9 bases not matched to a gene. This CDR3 reads CASSTSGTGPTGELFF. In DNA, the CDR3 is TGTGCCAGCTCCACGTCCGGGACAGGGCCCACCGGGGAGCTGTTTTTT.

The CDR3 here is CASSLHSGGRYNEQFF. CDR3 coding DNA: TGTGCCAGCAGCTTACATAGCGGGGGCCGATACAATGAGCAGTTCTTC. This sequence joins TRBV7-9 and TRBJ2-1; 9 bases agree with TRBD2. The ends lost 2 bases at V and 4 bases at J; junction bases unmatched: 6. CDR3 size: 16 residues. Germline-derived CDR1 and CDR2 are SEHNR and FQNEAQ (reference sequence).